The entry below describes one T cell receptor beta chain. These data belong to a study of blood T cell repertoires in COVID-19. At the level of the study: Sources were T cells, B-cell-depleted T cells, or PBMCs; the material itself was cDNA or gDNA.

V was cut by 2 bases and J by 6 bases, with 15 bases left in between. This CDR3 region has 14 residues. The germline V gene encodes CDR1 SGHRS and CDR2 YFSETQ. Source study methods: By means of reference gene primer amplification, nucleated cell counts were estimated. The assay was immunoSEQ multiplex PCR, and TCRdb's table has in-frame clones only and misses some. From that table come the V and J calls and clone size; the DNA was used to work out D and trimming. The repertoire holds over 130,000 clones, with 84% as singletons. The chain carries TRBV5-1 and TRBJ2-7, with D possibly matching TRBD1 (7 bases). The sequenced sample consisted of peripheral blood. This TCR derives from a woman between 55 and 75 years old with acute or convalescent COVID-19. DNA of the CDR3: TGCGCCAGCAGCTTACAGGGGCAAGCGGGCGAGCAGTACTTC. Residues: CASSLQGQAGEQYF.